The rows below give T cell receptor beta chains drawn from one sample of a study of T cell responses to AZD1222 COVID-19 vaccine. The table came from immunoSEQ multiplex PCR; TCRdb's copy has only in-frame clones and leaves some out. The sample includes some 200,000 clones, roughly 93% of them seen just once. The starting material was peripheral blood, obtained on day 0 of AZD1222 vaccination. These receptors all stem from an adult in good health. Each CDR3 is given with its conserved first and last residue. The order of the fields is D gene, J gene, clone size, V gene, CDR3 protein, CDR3 DNA. The D gene is left open where the match is weak. Size is omitted from some rows. Given values are once, few, many or a class for expanded clones.

D: TRBD1
J: TRBJ1-2
size: -
V: TRBV10-3
CDR3: CAIKGTGYGYTF
DNA: TGTGCCATCAAAGGGACAGGCTATGGCTACACCTTC

D: TRBD2
J: TRBJ2-1
size: -
V: TRBV28
CDR3: CASSAGLAGGVYNEQFF
DNA: TGTGCCAGCAGTGCCGGACTAGCGGGAGGGGTCTACAATGAGCAGTTCTTC

D: -
J: TRBJ1-3
size: few
V: TRBV5-6
CDR3: CASSSPDTLGNTIYF
DNA: TGTGCCAGCAGCTCGCCGGACACCTTAGGAAACACCATATATTTT

D: TRBD1
J: TRBJ1-3
size: -
V: TRBV5-6
CDR3: CASSFARGSDTIYF
DNA: TGTGCCAGCAGCTTCGCCAGGGGGTCAGACACCATATATTTT

D: -
J: TRBJ1-1
size: -
V: TRBV12-3/TRBV12-4
CDR3: CASSLAGGTEAFF
DNA: TGTGCCAGCAGTTTAGCGGGTGGGACTGAAGCTTTCTTT

D: -
J: TRBJ1-6
size: -
V: TRBV6-4
CDR3: CASSDRYVNSPLHF
DNA: TGTGCCAGCAGTGACCGTTACGTGAATTCACCCCTCCACTTT

D: -
J: TRBJ1-2
size: once
V: TRBV21-1
CDR3: CASSKAQSNYGYTF
DNA: TGTGCCAGCAGCAAAGCACAGTCTAACTATGGCTACACCTTC

D: TRBD1
J: TRBJ1-2
size: -
V: TRBV29-1
CDR3: CSGLEGTGGYTF
DNA: TGCTCGGGCCTAGAAGGGACAGGTGGCTACACCTTC

D: -
J: TRBJ1-1
size: -
V: TRBV12-3/TRBV12-4
CDR3: CASTKGGTEAFF
DNA: TGTGCCAGCACCAAAGGGGGCACTGAAGCTTTCTTT

D: -
J: TRBJ1-4
size: -
V: TRBV28
CDR3: CASTPGGATNEKLFF
DNA: TGTGCCAGCACTCCCGGGGGAGCGACTAATGAAAAACTGTTTTTT

D: -
J: TRBJ2-7
size: -
V: TRBV7-2
CDR3: CASSLEGPPGGYEQYF
DNA: TGTGCCAGCAGCTTAGAGGGACCCCCTGGAGGCTACGAGCAGTACTTC

D: TRBD2
J: TRBJ2-2
size: -
V: TRBV27
CDR3: CASSLGREANTGELFF
DNA: TGTGCCAGCAGTTTAGGTCGGGAGGCGAACACCGGGGAGCTGTTTTTT

D: -
J: TRBJ1-3
size: -
V: TRBV15
CDR3: CATSRDFQSGNTIYF
DNA: TGTGCCACCAGCAGAGATTTTCAATCTGGAAACACCATATATTTT

D: -
J: TRBJ1-5
size: -
V: TRBV11-2
CDR3: CASSLGPYTGSNQPQHF
DNA: TGTGCCAGCAGCTTAGGACCGTATACAGGGAGCAATCAGCCCCAGCATTTT

D: -
J: TRBJ1-1
size: -
V: TRBV6-2/TRBV6-3
CDR3: CASSYGSDTEAFF
DNA: TGTGCCAGCAGTTACGGTAGTGACACTGAAGCTTTCTTT

D: -
J: TRBJ2-5
size: -
V: TRBV7-8
CDR3: CASSYLGETQYF
DNA: TGTGCCAGCAGCTATTTAGGAGAGACCCAGTACTTC

D: TRBD1
J: TRBJ1-2
size: once
V: TRBV10-2
CDR3: CASSEGGRGIGYTF
DNA: TGCGCCAGCAGTGAGGGAGGCAGGGGGATTGGCTACACCTTC

D: TRBD2
J: TRBJ2-1
size: -
V: TRBV5-1
CDR3: CASSSGREGVFF
DNA: TGCGCCAGCAGCTCTGGGCGGGAGGGTGTGTTCTTC

D: -
J: TRBJ2-5
size: -
V: TRBV27
CDR3: CASSKRYQETQYF
DNA: TGTGCCAGCAGTAAACGTTACCAAGAGACCCAGTACTTC

D: TRBD1
J: TRBJ1-1
size: -
V: TRBV11-2
CDR3: CASTGGAGAQAFF
DNA: TGTGCCAGCACAGGGGGCGCTGGTGCGCAAGCTTTCTTT

D: -
J: TRBJ2-7
size: -
V: TRBV13
CDR3: CASSSRVLGKYEQYF
DNA: TGTGCCAGCAGCTCCCGGGTGTTAGGGAAGTACGAGCAGTACTTC

D: -
J: TRBJ2-1
size: -
V: TRBV19
CDR3: CASSKRGPYNEQFF
DNA: TGTGCCAGTAGTAAACGGGGGCCATACAATGAGCAGTTCTTC

D: TRBD2
J: TRBJ2-7
size: -
V: TRBV5-1
CDR3: CASSRGTSGRSPYEQYF
DNA: TGCGCCAGCAGCCGGGGGACTAGCGGGAGGTCTCCCTACGAGCAGTACTTC

D: -
J: TRBJ2-1
size: -
V: TRBV11-2
CDR3: CASSPLSASYNEQFF
DNA: TGTGCCAGCAGCCCCTTATCGGCTTCCTACAATGAGCAGTTCTTC

D: TRBD2
J: TRBJ2-7
size: once
V: TRBV28
CDR3: CASSPTPSGRQEQYF
DNA: TGTGCCAGCAGTCCTACTCCTAGCGGGAGGCAAGAGCAGTACTTC

D: -
J: TRBJ2-7
size: -
V: TRBV28
CDR3: CASSSPGEDGGEQYF
DNA: TGTGCCAGCAGTTCCCCCGGAGAGGACGGGGGCGAGCAGTACTTC

D: -
J: TRBJ1-5
size: -
V: TRBV20-1
CDR3: CSASSGPYSNQPQHF
DNA: TGCAGTGCTAGTTCTGGGCCATATAGCAATCAGCCCCAGCATTTT

D: -
J: TRBJ1-3
size: -
V: TRBV19
CDR3: CASSSSYGNTIYF
DNA: TGTGCCAGTAGTAGCTCCTACGGAAACACCATATATTTT

D: TRBD2
J: TRBJ2-7
size: -
V: TRBV28
CDR3: CVTSGGVGGEQYF
DNA: TGTGTCACCTCGGGAGGCGTGGGTGGCGAGCAGTACTTC

D: TRBD1
J: TRBJ1-2
size: -
V: TRBV13
CDR3: CASSAPGQGAIFPRRYTF
DNA: TGTGCCAGCAGCGCGCCCGGACAGGGGGCAATATTTCCTCGCCGCTACACCTTC

D: TRBD2
J: TRBJ2-1
size: -
V: TRBV4-3
CDR3: CASSRDLAGDYNEQFF
DNA: TGCGCCAGCAGCCGCGATCTAGCGGGGGATTACAATGAGCAGTTCTTC

D: -
J: TRBJ2-5
size: -
V: TRBV11-2
CDR3: CASRKITGRGETQYF
DNA: TGTGCCAGCAGAAAAATCACGGGGAGAGGAGAGACCCAGTACTTC

D: -
J: TRBJ1-4
size: -
V: TRBV4-3
CDR3: CASSPGQFTNEKLFF
DNA: TGCGCCAGCAGCCCCGGACAGTTCACTAATGAAAAACTGTTTTTT

D: -
J: TRBJ1-2
size: -
V: TRBV6-1
CDR3: CASSESVREAYGYTF
DNA: TGTGCCAGCAGTGAAAGTGTCAGGGAGGCCTATGGCTACACCTTC